Listed below are T cell receptor beta chains from one sample, sequenced in a study of memory CD4+ T cells and cytomegalovirus serostatus. The protocol was immunoSEQ multiplex PCR, while the TCRdb copy is restricted to in-frame clones and leaves out a portion. Of about 57,000 clones listed, under 80% are singletons. Sequenced: memory CD4+ T cells from blood. These receptors were collected from an adult in good health and CMV-seronegative. The CDR3 runs from the conserved cysteine through the conserved F or W. Fields, in order: J gene, clone size, V gene, D gene, CDR3 length, CDR3 DNA, CDR3 protein. D genes are given only for firm matches. Only part of the rows carry a size: once, few, many, or a class if the clone is expanded.

>TRBJ1-5|-|TRBV6-1|-|12
TGTGCCAGCAGTGAAAAGCGTCAGCCCCAGCATTTT
CASSEKRQPQHF
>TRBJ2-1|-|TRBV19|-|13
TGTGCCAGTAGCGAAAGGTGGGTTACTGAGCAGTTCTTC
CASSERWVTEQFF
>TRBJ2-7|-|TRBV19|TRBD2|14
TGTGCCAGTAGTACTAGCGGGAGCTCCTACGAGCAGTACTTC
CASSTSGSSYEQYF
>TRBJ2-5|-|TRBV11-2|TRBD1|16
TGTGCCAGCAGCTTGACAGGGCTGGGGTACCAAGAGACCCAGTACTTC
CASSLTGLGYQETQYF
>TRBJ2-7|-|TRBV2|-|11
TGTGCCAGCAGGAGGTCCTACGAGCAGTACTTC
CASRRSYEQYF
>TRBJ2-7|-|TRBV7-2|-|15
TGTGCCAGCAGGATTCCGGGTCCTAGCTCCTACGAGCAGTACTTC
CASRIPGPSSYEQYF
>TRBJ2-1|-|TRBV29-1|-|10
TGCAGCGCCGGGGGCAATGAGCAGTTCTTC
CSAGGNEQFF
>TRBJ2-7|-|TRBV11-2|-|13
TGTGCCAGCAGCTGGTACGAGGATACCGAGCAGTACTTC
CASSWYEDTEQYF
>TRBJ2-2|once|TRBV4-1|-|14
TGCGCCAGCAGCCAAGTCTCGACGGGAGGGGAGCTGTTTTTT
CASSQVSTGGELFF
>TRBJ2-1|-|TRBV5-1|TRBD1|15
TGCGCCAGCAGCTTGGCACAGGGGTCCTACAATGAGCAGTTCTTC
CASSLAQGSYNEQFF
>TRBJ2-5|-|TRBV5-6|-|12
TGTGCCAGCAGCTGCAACGACGAGACCCAGTACTTC
CASSCNDETQYF
>TRBJ2-4|once|TRBV7-8|-|14
TGTGCCAGCAGCCACGGACAGAACAAAAACATTCAGTACTTC
CASSHGQNKNIQYF
>TRBJ1-1|-|TRBV6-1|-|14
TGTGCCAGCCGAACGGGATTTATGAACACTGAAGCTTTCTTT
CASRTGFMNTEAFF
>TRBJ2-5|-|TRBV7-2|-|16
TGTGCCAGCAGCCCTGAACCGAGATTGGGGGGAGAGACCCAGTACTTC
CASSPEPRLGGETQYF
>TRBJ2-6|-|TRBV5-1|-|15
TGCGCCAGCAGCTTGACAGGCCCTGGGGCCAACGTCCTGACTTTC
CASSLTGPGANVLTF
>TRBJ2-1|-|TRBV11-2|-|15
TGTGCCAGCAGCTTAGCCGGGAGCCGAGGGGATGAGCAGTTCTTC
CASSLAGSRGDEQFF
>TRBJ2-3|-|TRBV5-1|TRBD1|15
TGCGCCAGCAGCTTGGACAGGGGAGGCACAGATACGCAGTATTTT
CASSLDRGGTDTQYF
>TRBJ2-2|-|TRBV9|TRBD2|16
TGTGCCAGCAGCGCCCATAGCGGGAGTAACACCGGGGAGCTGTTTTTT
CASSAHSGSNTGELFF
>TRBJ1-1|-|TRBV6-4|-|14
TGTGCCAGCAGGGGACGGCCTGAGAACACTGAAGCTTTCTTT
CASRGRPENTEAFF
>TRBJ1-1|-|TRBV9|TRBD1|16
TGTGCCAGCAGCGTAGGCCCCCCAGGGGGGAACACTGAAGCTTTCTTT
CASSVGPPGGNTEAFF
>TRBJ2-7|-|TRBV5-1|-|12
TGCGCCAGCAGCGTCGTTGGGTACGAGCAGTACTTC
CASSVVGYEQYF
>TRBJ2-7|-|TRBV18|-|14
TGTGCCAGCTCACTTCGGACGTGGGAGGACGAGCAGTACTTC
CASSLRTWEDEQYF
>TRBJ1-3|few|TRBV28|-|15
TGTGCCACTATGACAGATCCAGCCTCTGGAAACACCATATATTTT
CATMTDPASGNTIYF
>TRBJ2-7|-|TRBV6-1|TRBD2|17
TGTGCCAGCAGTGAAGCCCATATAGCGGGGACTCCAGACGAGCAGTACTTC
CASSEAHIAGTPDEQYF
>TRBJ1-4|few|TRBV5-1|TRBD1|14
TGCGCCAGCAGCTTACAGGGGGCGCAAGGAAAACTGTTTTTT
CASSLQGAQGKLFF
>TRBJ2-1|-|TRBV7-2|TRBD2|15
TGTGCCAGCAGCCGGACTAGCGGGAGAATGAATGAGCAGTTCTTC
CASSRTSGRMNEQFF
>TRBJ2-7|-|TRBV2|-|14
TGTGCCAGCCAGACAGTTGGTGTTGACTACGAGCAGTACTTC
CASQTVGVDYEQYF
>TRBJ2-1|-|TRBV6-1|TRBD1|14
TGTGCCAGCGAAGACAGGGGGCTAAACAATGAGCAGTTCTTC
CASEDRGLNNEQFF
>TRBJ2-7|few|TRBV18|TRBD2|14
TGTGCCAGCTCACCCAGGGGACTAGCGTACGAGCAGTACTTC
CASSPRGLAYEQYF
>TRBJ1-1|-|TRBV6-5|TRBD1|14
TGTGCCAGCGGACGCAGGGGGGGGAACACTGAAGCTTTCTTT
CASGRRGGNTEAFF
>TRBJ1-4|-|TRBV5-1|TRBD1|16
TGCGCCAGCAGCTCCGGATCCAGGGGGCTTAATGAAAAACTGTTTTTT
CASSSGSRGLNEKLFF
>TRBJ2-6|-|TRBV7-2|-|15
TGTGCCAGCAGCTTAGCGGGTACTGGGGCCAACGTCCTGACTTTC
CASSLAGTGANVLTF
>TRBJ2-1|-|TRBV27|-|18
TGTGCCAGCACTGGCCGCCTGGGTAGGAAGCGGATCTACAATGAGCAGTTCTTC
CASTGRLGRKRIYNEQFF
>TRBJ2-3|once|TRBV12-5|-|17
TGTGCTAGTGGTTTGATCTCCCAGGGCTATCGCACAGATACGCAGTATTTT
CASGLISQGYRTDTQYF
>TRBJ1-1|-|TRBV2|-|14
TGTGCCAGCAGATTGACAGGTATGAACACTGAAGCTTTCTTT
CASRLTGMNTEAFF
>TRBJ2-7|-|TRBV4-1|TRBD1|18
TGCGCCAGCAGCCAAGTCCCCCTCCTCAGGGGGCCCCTTGGCGAGCAGTACTTC
CASSQVPLLRGPLGEQYF
>TRBJ1-2|-|TRBV13|TRBD1|14
TGTGCCAGCAGCTTTAACAGGGGCCGGGATGGCTACACCTTC
CASSFNRGRDGYTF
>TRBJ1-5|-|TRBV23-1|-|17
TGCGCCAGCAGTCAATCGGTCGGGGACTTCGAGAATCAGCCCCAGCATTTT
CASSQSVGDFENQPQHF
>TRBJ1-1|-|TRBV5-1|TRBD1|14
TGCGCCAGCAGCTCGACAGGGTTGAACACTGAAGCTTTCTTT
CASSSTGLNTEAFF
>TRBJ1-5|-|TRBV27|TRBD1|16
TGTGCCAGCAGTCCTATAAGGACAGGGAACAATCAGCCCCAGCATTTT
CASSPIRTGNNQPQHF
>TRBJ2-5|-|TRBV7-9|-|13
TGTGCCAGCAGCTTGGCGGGACGGGGTACCCAGTACTTC
CASSLAGRGTQYF